Each of the 17 T cell receptor beta chains below was sequenced from the same sample in a study of blood T cells in healthy people across ages. For the second PCR, which ran for 7 to 11 cycles, a sample-barcoded 5' primer and a J-beta primer mix were used. TCRdb reprocessed the 5' RACE reads with MiXCR, giving one entry per CDR3 protein. This table has about 1,400,000 distinct CDR3 sequences, around 59% appearing once. Sequencing used blood. The receptors stem from a man younger than 35 in good health.

The rearrangement uses TRBV6-1 and TRBJ2-7, with D perhaps TRBD1 (6 bases). The CDR3 covers 17 residues. V was trimmed by 1 base and J by 6 bases, leaving 22 bases between them. Germline CDR1 is MNHNS and CDR2 is SASEGT. The CDR3 sequence is CASSEGLGTLLTGEQYF. The CDR3 DNA reads as TGTGCCAGCAGTGAAGGTCTCGGGACACTCCTAACGGGCGAGCAGTACTTC.

In DNA, the CDR3 is TGTGCCAATCCCTGCAACACTAGTCGTGGGGACTACGAGCAGTACTTC. Encoded protein: CANPCNTSRGDYEQYF. The chain recombines TRBV5-5 with TRBJ2-7; the D gene is possibly TRBD2 (5 bases). The CDR3 contains 16 residues. V shed 9 bases and J shed 3 bases, with 25 bases lying between them. Germline V gene lookup returns CDR1 SGHKS and CDR2 YYEKEE (reference sequence).

V usage is TRBV7-8 and J usage is TRBJ1-1; D may be TRBD1 (6 bases). Germline V gives CDR1 SGHVS, CDR2 FQNEAQ. V was pared by 4 bases and J by 3 bases, with 15 bases between. This CDR3 region has 15 residues. In DNA, the CDR3 is TGTGCCAGCAGCTCGAGGCGGAACAGGGACACTGAAGCTTTCTTT. It specifies CASSSRRNRDTEAFF.

The V and J genes are TRBV7-9 and TRBJ2-3, with 8 positions matching TRBD2. From germline, CDR1 is SEHNR and CDR2 FQNEAQ (reference sequence). This CDR3 contains 13 residues. V lost 7 bases, J lost 4 bases, and 4 bases stayed unmatched. The CDR3 DNA sequence: TGTGCCAGCAAAAGCGGGAGTCCAGATACGCAGTATTTT. This encodes CASKSGSPDTQYF.

The chain has TRBV6-5 and TRBJ2-7, with 10 bases aligning to TRBD1. The CDR3 extends over 16 amino acids. The V and J ends lost 4 bases and 7 bases, in that order; junction bases with no gene match: 13. Per germline, CDR1 MNHEY and CDR2 SVGAGI. The CDR3 spells CASSFLTGGSYNEQYF. The CDR3 DNA reads TGTGCCAGCAGTTTCCTGACAGGGGGCTCCTACAATGAGCAGTACTTC.

The rearrangement uses TRBV20-1 and TRBJ2-1, with 7 bases lining up with TRBD2. The length of the CDR3 is 13 residues. Germline V CDR1 and CDR2: DFQATT, SNEGSKA (reference sequence). The CDR3 sequence is CSSGTTQSNEQFF. The DNA of the CDR3 is TGCAGCTCGGGGACTACCCAGTCCAATGAGCAGTTCTTC.

The CDR3 protein is CASSTGTSGETQYF. As DNA, the CDR3 is TGTGCCAGCAGCACTGGGACCTCAGGGGAGACCCAGTACTTC. The chain recombines TRBV9 with TRBJ2-4; TRBD1 or TRBD2 may be the D gene (5 bases each). TRBJ2-5 matches the DNA end more closely, so the J call is doubtful. The V gene's germline CDR1 is SGDLS and CDR2 YYNGEE. There are 14 residues in the CDR3.

The chain is built from TRBV28 and TRBJ2-3, with 11 bases aligning to TRBD2. The CDR3 is made up of 16 amino acids. Germline trimming cut 7 bases from V and 2 bases from J; bases unmatched to any gene: 8. The germline V gene has CDR1 MDHEN and CDR2 SYDVKM. The CDR3 sequence is CASNRPSGGHTDTQYF. In nucleotides, the CDR3 is TGTGCCAGCAATCGCCCTAGCGGGGGGCACACAGATACGCAGTATTTT.

The chain carries TRBV29-1 and TRBJ1-1, with 8 bases that match TRBD1. CDR3 length equals 15 residues. Germline V gene sequence: CDR1 SQVTM, CDR2 ANQGSEA. V trimming: 6 bases; J trimming: 0 bases; junction bases outside the gene matches: 9. CDR3 sequence (DNA): TGCAGCGTCAGGGGGCCCACACCATTGAACACTGAAGCTTTCTTT. This gives the protein CSVRGPTPLNTEAFF.

This clonotype was recorded a few times. CDR3 residues: CSARTTTYNEQFF. The CDR3 region has the DNA TGCAGTGCTAGGACTACGACCTACAATGAGCAGTTCTTC. This chain links TRBV20-1 with TRBJ2-1; D possibly corresponds to TRBD2 (5 bases). The germline V and J ends were trimmed by 3 bases and 2 bases, with 8 bases remaining between them. The CDR3 length is 13 residues. CDR1 and CDR2 from the germline V gene are DFQATT and SNEGSKA (reference sequence).

The chain has TRBV7-6 and TRBJ2-3; D possibly corresponds to TRBD1 (5 bases). In germline, CDR1 is SGHVS, CDR2 FNYEAQ. The V gene lost 5 bases and the J gene lost 3 bases, with 15 bases spanning the gap. CDR3 size: 15 residues. CDR3 sequence reads: CASSPDTVSTDTQYF. In DNA form, the CDR3 reads TGTGCCAGCAGCCCGGACACGGTGTCAACAGATACGCAGTATTTT.

The chain has TRBV4-2 and TRBJ1-6; no firm D call. Per germline, CDR1 LGHNA and CDR2 YNFKEQ. Deletions cut 1 base from V and 9 bases from J, with 16 bases between. The CDR3 has 16 amino acids. CDR3 nucleotides: TGTGCCAGCAGCCAAGGGCCCCTGGGGATAGGTTCACCCCTCCACTTT. As protein: CASSQGPLGIGSPLHF.

V gene TRBV20-1 combines with J gene TRBJ2-4, with 7 bases fitting TRBD2. Gene TRBJ2-7 matches the end of the DNA better, so the J call may be wrong. This CDR3 spans 15 amino acids. Germline-derived CDR1 and CDR2 are DFQATT and SNEGSKA (reference sequence). CDR3 sequence: CSARDLRLADYEQYF. The CDR3 DNA sequence: TGCAGTGCTAGAGATCTCCGGCTAGCGGATTACGAGCAGTACTTC.

This clonotype was recorded a few times. This chain uses TRBV6-2 or TRBV6-3 with TRBJ2-3, with D perhaps TRBD1 (5 bases). This CDR3 comprises 14 residues. V was cut by 2 bases and J by 0 bases, with 6 bases left in between. The germline gives CDR1 MNHEY, CDR2 SVGEGT. In DNA form, the CDR3 reads TGTGCCAGCAGTTACAGACAGAGCACAGATACGCAGTATTTT. It codes for CASSYRQSTDTQYF.

The V gene is TRBV20-1, the J gene TRBJ1-5; weak D call: TRBD1 (5 bases). The CDR3 length is 12 residues. The germline V gene encodes CDR1 DFQATT and CDR2 SNEGSKA (reference sequence). Trimming pared 3 bases from V and 5 bases from J, leaving 8 bases between. Here the CDR3 DNA reads TGCAGTGCTAGTGAGGGGTATCAGCCCCAGCATTTT. Protein sequence: CSASEGYQPQHF.

The rearrangement links TRBV5-1 to TRBJ2-4, with 7 nucleotides matching TRBD1. The CDR3 covers 14 residues. The V gene's germline CDR1 is SGHRS and CDR2 YFSETQ. J gave up 6 bases and V 4 bases, and 7 bases lay outside the gene matches. In DNA form, the CDR3 reads TGCGCCAGCAGCCTAAGACAGGGACCAAACATTCAGTACTTC. Translation gives CASSLRQGPNIQYF. Drawing the rest from reference TRBV5-1 and TRBJ2-4, the complete variable domain is KAGVTQTPRYLIKTRGQQVTLSCSPISGHRSVSWYQQTPGQGLQFLFEYFSETQRNKGNFPGRFSGRQFSNSRSEMNVSTLELGDSALYLCASSLRQGPNIQYFGAGTRLSVL.

The chain combines TRBV7-9 with TRBJ1-4, with a weak D call TRBD1 (5 bases). Germline V gene data show CDR1 as SEHNR and CDR2 as FQNEAQ (reference sequence). The CDR3 loop spans 16 amino acids. V was shortened by 5 bases and J by 5 bases, with 18 bases between the two germline ends. The CDR3: CASSTTRPGQNEKLFF. CDR3 in DNA: TGTGCCAGCAGCACAACTCGACCGGGGCAAAATGAAAAACTGTTTTTT.